The clone carrying this T cell receptor (beta chain) occurred a few times. The antigen remains undetermined. This sample was included in a study of T cells in Graves' hyperthyroidism and ophthalmopathy. The investigators amplified TCR beta CDR3 regions from RNA transcripts. The HTBI set primed first-round TCR CDR3 RT-PCR. One entry per CDR3 protein, called by TCRdb with MiXCR from the multiplex PCR reads. Of 40,000 to 60,000 distinct CDR3 sequences listed, 54% were seen once; the top ten hold 30% to 40%. Whole-study findings and limits: Blood held most thyroid clonotypes expanded above 0.001 frequency.

There are 14 residues in the CDR3. The V gene lost 4 bases and the J gene lost 0 bases, with 9 bases spanning the gap. Looked up from germline, CDR1 is ENHRY and CDR2 is SYGVKD. The sequence came from a man aged 18 to 30 with Graves' hyperthyroidism. The sequenced sample consisted of peripheral blood or thyroid tissue (not recorded which). The J gene is TRBJ1-2, the V gene TRBV10-3; D is uncertain. The CDR3 DNA sequence: TGTGCCATCAGTGTGCACAGTTCTAACTATGGCTACACCTTC. It codes for CAISVHSSNYGYTF.